This T cell receptor beta chain originates from a study of blood T cell repertoires in COVID-19. This CDR3 region has 12 residues. Germline CDR1 ENHRY, CDR2 SYGVKD. V dropped 4 bases and J dropped 7; count of bases not matched to a gene: 3. TCRdb keeps only in-frame clones here, not all; method: immunoSEQ multiplex PCR. The sample has some 200,000 clones, about 81% seen once. The sequenced sample consisted of peripheral blood. The chain joins TRBV10-3 to TRBJ1-2; 7 nucleotides line up with TRBD1. This TCR was recovered from a man aged 25 to 40 with active or convalescent COVID-19. The CDR3 nucleotides are TGTGCCATCAGTGTCCAGGGGGGTGGCTACACCTTC. Its translation is CAISVQGGGYTF.